The clone carrying this TCR beta chain was seen a handful of times. Its antigen remains unknown. This record belongs to a study of radiotherapy plus CTLA-4 blockade in lung cancer. Some clones are missing from TCRdb's copy, which holds only in-frame ones; the method was immunoSEQ multiplex PCR. Counted here are roughly 75,000 clones, 78% occurring once; the ten biggest clones make up approximately 22%. Study-level findings and limits: Among reported predictors of response, early blood T cell clone dynamics with interferon-beta performed best. Radiotherapy with ipilimumab was followed by blood expansion of tumor-derived clones.

People whose metastatic non-small-cell lung cancer was chemo-refractory got focal radiation along with CTLA-4 blockade by ipilimumab. The receptor comes from a human donor with non-small cell lung cancer whose response to radiotherapy plus ipilimumab could not be evaluated. Some clones in this sample may be carry-over from other donors' samples. The specimen was peripheral blood, collected from a patient treated with radiotherapy plus ipilimumab.

The CDR3 DNA reads TGTGCCAGCTCCCCTAGCGGGGGAGCCCGAGCGCAGTACTTC. It encodes CASSPSGGARAQYF. The chain uses TRBV6-6 and TRBJ2-7; 10 bases map to TRBD2. V trimming: 8 bases; J trimming: 9 bases; junction bases outside the gene matches: 13. CDR1 MNHNY and CDR2 SVGAGI come from the germline V gene (reference sequence). The CDR3 spans 14 residues.